Here is one TCR beta chain with its context. Its antigen is currently not known. Base qualities are not provided; no much larger clone lies one nucleotide away. CDR1 and CDR2 are read off the germline V gene (reference sequence) as LNHDA and SQIVND. The V and J ends are trimmed by 7 bases and 4 bases, leaving 23 bases between them. The CDR3 contains 16 residues, cysteine and phenylalanine counted. Only CDR3 DNA is held: 48 bases, read in frame from base 1. Donors were healthy HIV-negative adults with no recently reported acute infections or vaccinations. Every donor was a Caucasian adult living in Nashville, Tennessee, USA. CD8 memory samples combined magnetically selected CD45RO+ cells with CCR7-negative CD45RA+ effector memory (TemRA) cells. Blood was collected by leukapheresis, and PBMCs were isolated by Ficoll-Histopaque density gradient centrifugation and then cryopreserved in liquid nitrogen vapor phase. Analytical flow cytometry was used to check the purity and quantity of each magnetically sorted T cell population. From each sorted fraction, genomic DNA was isolated and quantified by UV absorbance on a Nanodrop 2000c.

This sample was included in a study of shared clonotypes between healthy human individuals (dated by TCRdb to the early 2020s). With respect to the entire study: A couple of women and a few men aged 18 to 49 years were included in the cohort. To estimate repertoire size and how much clonotype sharing occurs between individuals, the study deeply sequenced the blood TCR repertoires of roughly 5 healthy adults. Per donor, leukapheresis produced somewhere between about 0.9 and 9 billion PBMCs. For each donor, three plates each were used for CD4 naive and CD4 memory, two plates were used for CD8 naive, and one plate was used for CD8 memory. To increase sequencing depth and limit assay-specific biases, different laboratories used diverse techniques to prepare libraries and sequence TCR repertoires.

Using the deep immunoSEQ assay, TCR CDR3 regions were amplified from genomic DNA by multiplex PCR. Extracted genomic DNA from each cell subset was spread evenly across all wells of several immunoSEQ 96-well plates, with each plate serving as a replicate. For sorted subsets, around 200 ng genomic DNA, equal to tens of thousands of T cell genomes, was loaded into each replicate PCR. Purified libraries were quantified with a Qubit 3.0 fluorometer, sized on a Bioanalyzer 2100, and re-quantified with the KAPA Library Quantification kit. Each immunoSEQ 96-well plate was sequenced on its own single-read 150-cycle Illumina NextSeq 550 flow cell. The paper's processing steps were these. Because the immunoSEQ output included only junctional sequences and no quality scores, the filtering could not be the same as the filtering used for full-length reads. To assign V/J genes and CDR3, sequences were annotated against IMGT germline references using PyIR, a Python wrapper for IgBLAST v1.9. Any read was removed if the V/J assignment was weak (E-value above 1e-6), the CDR3 was missing, or the read contained stop codons, out-of-frame junctions, or ambiguous translated residues. V3J clonotypes were defined as sequences sharing the same inferred V gene, J gene, and CDR3 amino acid sequence. The percentage overlap between two repertoires was calculated by dividing the number of shared unique clonotypes by the size of the smaller repertoire. Repertoire richness was assessed with RTK rarefaction, the Chao1 estimator, and Recon v2.1 estimates of unobserved clonotypes. For all TCRbeta clonotypes obtained by the gDNA method from several donors, generation probabilities were computed with OLGA. As stored in TCRdb, this immuneACCESS dataset retains in-frame rearrangements with V and J assigned. A fraction of the clones does not appear; measured against another copy, unresolved V genes explain less than half of the discrepancy, and the remainder lacks a known reason. Clonal size and the V and J genes are those of that table, whereas D and trimming came from the DNA. The table for this sample lists about 690,000 clones; roughly 88% of them were counted only once. The biggest ten clones account for more than 30% of the sample.

Summary of the overall study and its limitations: Pairwise subsampling indicated that sequencing depth was expected to affect the degree of clonotype sharing among donors. The genetic and exposure-history diversity represented was limited by the small number of donors. Higher generation probabilities were observed for clonotypes shared by all four sorted-subset donors than for non-shared clonotypes. Estimated clonotype richness was generally larger for naive than for memory subsets. Across a few donors, approximately 5% of naive CD4, roughly 3.8% of naive CD8, about 2.3% of memory CD4, and 0.3% to 0.45% of memory CD8 clonotypes were shared. Sampling was restricted to blood, and TCR repertoires in tissue are likely to differ from TCR repertoires in blood. Even with the large sequencing depth, rarefaction of the sorted-subset datasets indicated that sequencing was incomplete.

The sample comprised memory CD8+ T cells from PBMCs. The cell subset or site label of this sample denotes: CD45RO+ cells pooled with CCR7-negative TemRA cells. This receptor was obtained from a man aged 18 to 29 in good health. Some clones in this sample may be carry-over from other donors' samples. Recombination joined TRBV19 with TRBJ2-7; the D gene could be either TRBD1 or TRBD2, each agreeing at 6 bases. The DNA sequence follows: TGTGCCAGTATTGGGTTAGGTGTCCAGGGGACTTACGAGCAGTACTTC. Its protein is CASIGLGVQGTYEQYF.